The 9 T cell receptor beta chains presented below share a single source sample, sequenced in a study of blood T cells in healthy people across ages. Then a second PCR, running about 6 to 12 cycles, was carried out with a sample-barcoded 5' primer and a J-beta primer mix. MiXCR was run by TCRdb on the 5' RACE reads, yielding one entry per CDR3 protein. The data show roughly 1.7 million distinct CDR3 sequences, with around 35% seen just once and approximately 11% held by the top ten. The sequenced sample consisted of blood. Receptors were obtained from a woman in her twenties or thirties in good health.

This chain connects TRBV6-5 to TRBJ1-5; 7 bases map to TRBD1. This CDR3 has 15 residues. Germline loops: CDR1 MNHEY, CDR2 SVGAGI. Unmatched junction bases numbered 9, after V lost 6 bases and J lost 4 bases. The CDR3, as DNA: TGTGCCAGCAGCATGACAGGGCTTCAGAATCAGCCCCAGCATTTT. This gives the protein CASSMTGLQNQPQHF.

This clonotype was recorded many times. The V call is TRBV12-3 or TRBV12-4, the J call TRBJ2-7, with 10 bases aligning to TRBD2. Trimming took 7 bases from V and 4 from J; bases not matched to a gene: 10. The CDR3 is made up of 15 amino acids. DNA of the CDR3: TGTGCCAGCACCCCTGGCTCTAGCGGGGGTTACGAGCAGTACTTC. This sequence encodes CASTPGSSGGYEQYF.

This clonotype came up a few times. The chain links TRBV10-2 to TRBJ2-6, with D unresolved. The V gene lost 2 bases and the J gene lost 0 bases, with 11 bases spanning the gap. Germline assignment: CDR1 WSHSY and CDR2 SAAADI. The CDR3 loop spans 17 amino acids. The CDR3 region is CASSEGLRTSGANVLTF. In nucleotides, the CDR3 is TGCGCCAGCAGTGAGGGGCTTCGGACCTCTGGGGCCAACGTCCTGACTTTC.

The V and J genes are TRBV2 and TRBJ2-1; maybe TRBD2 (6 bases). V lost 4 bases, J lost 4 bases, and 14 bases lay in between. Germline V CDR1 and CDR2: SNHLY, FYNNEI. The CDR3 has 15 amino acids. CDR3 DNA sequence: TGTGCCAGCAGTGTTCGCCCGGCGGGGTACAATGAGCAGTTCTTC. Encoded protein: CASSVRPAGYNEQFF.

This clonotype came up many times. J is TRBJ2-5 and V is TRBV4-1, with D maybe TRBD1 (7 bases). The CDR3 extends over 14 amino acids. The ends were cut back, 6 bases at V and 5 bases at J, with 16 bases in the middle. Germline V gene sequence: CDR1 MGHRA, CDR2 YSYEKL. The CDR3 DNA follows: TGCGCCAGCAGGCACAGGGGAGGAAGGGAGACCCAGTACTTC. It specifies CASRHRGGRETQYF.

This clonotype was seen more than once but under ten times. The gene calls are TRBV2 and TRBJ2-4, with 11 bases identical to TRBD1. Germline CDR1 reads SNHLY; CDR2 reads FYNNEI. V trimming: 7 bases; J trimming: 9 bases; junction bases outside the gene matches: 11. The CDR3 is 15 amino acids. CDR3 sequence (DNA): TGTGCCAGCATCGGACTGGACAGGGGGCTCCGCATTCAGTACTTC. Residues: CASIGLDRGLRIQYF.

This clonotype has only a few counts. The chain carries TRBV20-1 and TRBJ2-7; the D gene is possibly TRBD2 (5 bases). CDR3 length: 15 residues. Trimming stripped 0 bases from V and 1 base from J, with 13 bases between. CDR1 and CDR2 (germline): DFQATT, SNEGSKA (reference sequence). CDR3 nucleotides: TGCAGTGCTAGAGAAACGGCGGGTTCGTCCTACGAGCAGTACTTC. Amino acid sequence: CSARETAGSSYEQYF.

The table lists this clonotype with a few counts. The genes are TRBV7-9 and TRBJ1-4; TRBD1 matches at 8 bases. This CDR3 comprises 14 residues. The trim removed 3 bases at V and 7 bases at J, leaving 4 bases unmatched. The germline V gene has CDR1 SEHNR and CDR2 FQNEAQ (reference sequence). The CDR3 loop reads CASSLQGASEKLFF. The CDR3 DNA reads as TGTGCCAGCAGCTTGCAGGGGGCATCTGAAAAACTGTTTTTT.

V is TRBV5-6 and J is TRBJ1-1; D not certain. Trimming took off 3 bases at V and 4 bases at J, with 7 bases between the two ends. The CDR3 runs 12 residues. CDR1 and CDR2 (germline): SGHDT, YYEEEE. The CDR3 here is CASSWRGTEAFF. DNA for the CDR3: TGTGCCAGCAGCTGGCGGGGCACTGAAGCTTTCTTT.